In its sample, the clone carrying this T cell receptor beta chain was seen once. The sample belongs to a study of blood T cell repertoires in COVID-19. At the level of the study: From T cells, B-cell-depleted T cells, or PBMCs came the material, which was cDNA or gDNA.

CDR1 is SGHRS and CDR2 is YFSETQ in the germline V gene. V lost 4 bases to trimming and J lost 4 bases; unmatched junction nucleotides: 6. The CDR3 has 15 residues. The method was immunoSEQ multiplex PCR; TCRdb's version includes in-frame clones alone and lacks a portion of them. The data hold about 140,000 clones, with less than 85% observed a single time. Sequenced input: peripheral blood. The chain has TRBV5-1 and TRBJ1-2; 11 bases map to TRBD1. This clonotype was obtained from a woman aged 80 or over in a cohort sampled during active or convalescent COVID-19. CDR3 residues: CASSTGQGAGYGYTF. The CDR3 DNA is TGCGCCAGCAGCACAGGACAGGGGGCGGGCTATGGCTACACCTTC.